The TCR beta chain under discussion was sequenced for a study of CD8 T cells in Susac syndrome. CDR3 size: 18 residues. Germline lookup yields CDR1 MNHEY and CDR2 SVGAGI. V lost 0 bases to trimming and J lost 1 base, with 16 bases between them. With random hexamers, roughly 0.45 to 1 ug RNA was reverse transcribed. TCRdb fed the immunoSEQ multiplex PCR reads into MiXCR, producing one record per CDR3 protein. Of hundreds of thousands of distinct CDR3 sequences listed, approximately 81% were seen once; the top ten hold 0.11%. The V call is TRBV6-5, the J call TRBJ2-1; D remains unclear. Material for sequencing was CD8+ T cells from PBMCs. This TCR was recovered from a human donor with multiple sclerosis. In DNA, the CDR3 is TGTGCCAGCAGTTACTCGAGGCCTGCGCAAGTTTCCTACAATGAGCAGTTCTTC. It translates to CASSYSRPAQVSYNEQFF.